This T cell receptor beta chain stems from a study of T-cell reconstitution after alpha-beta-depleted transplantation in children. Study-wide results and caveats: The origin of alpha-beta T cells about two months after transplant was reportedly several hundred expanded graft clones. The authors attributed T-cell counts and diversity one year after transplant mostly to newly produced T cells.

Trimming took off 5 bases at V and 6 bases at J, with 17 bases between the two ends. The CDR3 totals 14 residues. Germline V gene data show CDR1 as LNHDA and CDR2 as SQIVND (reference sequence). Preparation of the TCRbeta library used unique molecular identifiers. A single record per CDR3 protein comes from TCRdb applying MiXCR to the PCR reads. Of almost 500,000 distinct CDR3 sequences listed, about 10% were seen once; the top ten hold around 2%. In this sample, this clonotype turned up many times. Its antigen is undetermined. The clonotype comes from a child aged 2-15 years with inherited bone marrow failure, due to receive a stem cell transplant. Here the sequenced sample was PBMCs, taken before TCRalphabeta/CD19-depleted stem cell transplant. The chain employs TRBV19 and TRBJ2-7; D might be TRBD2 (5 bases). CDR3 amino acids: CASSATEGVAEQYF. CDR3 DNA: TGTGCCAGTAGTGCTACCGAGGGAGTTGCCGAGCAGTACTTC.